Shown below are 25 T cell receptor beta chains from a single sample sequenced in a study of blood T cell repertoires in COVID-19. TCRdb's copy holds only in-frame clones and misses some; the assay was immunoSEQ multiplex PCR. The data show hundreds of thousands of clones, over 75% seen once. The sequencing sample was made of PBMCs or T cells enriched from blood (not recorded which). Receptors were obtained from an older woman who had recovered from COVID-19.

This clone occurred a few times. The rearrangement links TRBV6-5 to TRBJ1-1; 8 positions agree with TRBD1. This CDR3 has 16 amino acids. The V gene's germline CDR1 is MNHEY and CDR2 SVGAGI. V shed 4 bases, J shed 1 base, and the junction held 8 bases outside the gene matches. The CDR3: CASSFSRTGRNTEAFF. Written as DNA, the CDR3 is TGTGCCAGCAGTTTCTCCCGGACAGGGCGGAACACTGAAGCTTTCTTT.

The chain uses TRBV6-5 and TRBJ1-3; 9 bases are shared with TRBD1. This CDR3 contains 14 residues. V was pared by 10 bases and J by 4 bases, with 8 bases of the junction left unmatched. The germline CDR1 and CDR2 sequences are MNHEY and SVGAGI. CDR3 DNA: TGTGCCACCACCAACACAGGGGGCGGAAACACCATATATTTT. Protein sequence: CATTNTGGGNTIYF.

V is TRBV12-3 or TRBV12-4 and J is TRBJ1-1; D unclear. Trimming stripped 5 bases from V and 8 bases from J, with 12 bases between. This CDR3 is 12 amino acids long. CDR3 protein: CASSLATREAFF. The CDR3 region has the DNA TGTGCCAGCAGTCTTGCGACAAGGGAAGCTTTCTTT.

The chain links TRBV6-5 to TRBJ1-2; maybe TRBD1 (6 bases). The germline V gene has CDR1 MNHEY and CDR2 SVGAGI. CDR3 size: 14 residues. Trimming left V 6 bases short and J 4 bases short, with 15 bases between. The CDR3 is CASSQARGSYGYTF. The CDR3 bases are TGTGCCAGCAGCCAAGCCAGGGGTAGCTATGGCTACACCTTC.

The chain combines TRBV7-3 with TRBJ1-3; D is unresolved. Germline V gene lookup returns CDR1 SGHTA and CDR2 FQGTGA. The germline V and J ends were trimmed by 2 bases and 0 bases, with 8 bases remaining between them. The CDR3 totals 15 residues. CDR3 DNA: TGTGCCAGCAGCTTAGCGGCAAGCTCTGGAAACACCATATATTTT. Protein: CASSLAASSGNTIYF.

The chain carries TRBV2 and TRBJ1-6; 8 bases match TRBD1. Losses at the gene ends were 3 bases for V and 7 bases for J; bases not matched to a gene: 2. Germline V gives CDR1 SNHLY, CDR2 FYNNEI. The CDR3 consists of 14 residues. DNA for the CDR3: TGTGCCAGCAGTGACCGACAGGGGAATTCACCCCTCCACTTT. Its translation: CASSDRQGNSPLHF.

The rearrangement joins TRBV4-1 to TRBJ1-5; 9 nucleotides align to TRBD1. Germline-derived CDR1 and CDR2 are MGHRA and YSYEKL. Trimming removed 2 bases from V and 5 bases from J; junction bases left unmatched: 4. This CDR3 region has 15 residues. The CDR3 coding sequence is TGCGCCAGCAGCCAAACAGGGGGCGATTATCAGCCCCAGCATTTT. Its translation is CASSQTGGDYQPQHF.

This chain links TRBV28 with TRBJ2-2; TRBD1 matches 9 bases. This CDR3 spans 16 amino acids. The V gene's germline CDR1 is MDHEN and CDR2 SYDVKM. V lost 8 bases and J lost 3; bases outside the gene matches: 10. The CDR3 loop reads CASLGQGIIDTGELFF. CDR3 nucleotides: TGTGCCAGCCTAGGACAGGGGATTATCGACACCGGGGAGCTGTTTTTT.

CDR3 nucleotides: TGTGCCAGTAGTACCCCACCGGGACAGGGAAGCCACGAGCAGTACTTC. Translated: CASSTPPGQGSHEQYF. The chain uses TRBV19 and TRBJ2-7, with 9 bases matching TRBD1. V was clipped by 4 bases and J by 5 bases; unmatched bases: 12. The CDR3 spans 16 residues. The germline CDR1 and CDR2 sequences are LNHDA and SQIVND (reference sequence).

The CDR3 is CASKKDSSNQPQHF. DNA of the CDR3: TGTGCCAGCAAAAAGGACAGTAGCAATCAGCCCCAGCATTTT. V is TRBV2 and J is TRBJ1-5; D might be TRBD1 (6 bases). The germline V gene has CDR1 SNHLY and CDR2 FYNNEI. Between the trimmed V and J ends, which lost 7 bases and 0 bases, there was a span of 10 bases. The CDR3 extends over 14 amino acids.

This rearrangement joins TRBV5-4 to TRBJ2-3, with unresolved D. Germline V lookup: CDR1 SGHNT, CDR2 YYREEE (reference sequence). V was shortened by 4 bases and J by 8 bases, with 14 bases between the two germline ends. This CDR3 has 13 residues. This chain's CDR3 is CASSPANLPTQYF. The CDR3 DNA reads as TGTGCCAGCAGCCCCGCTAACCTACCTACGCAGTATTTT.

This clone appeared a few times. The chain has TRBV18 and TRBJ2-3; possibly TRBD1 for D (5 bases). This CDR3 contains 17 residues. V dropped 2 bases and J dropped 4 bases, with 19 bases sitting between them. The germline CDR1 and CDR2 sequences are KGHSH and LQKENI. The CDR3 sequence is CASSPRSSGASSDTQYF. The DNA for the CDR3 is TGTGCCAGCTCACCAAGAAGTAGTGGGGCCTCTTCAGATACGCAGTATTTT.

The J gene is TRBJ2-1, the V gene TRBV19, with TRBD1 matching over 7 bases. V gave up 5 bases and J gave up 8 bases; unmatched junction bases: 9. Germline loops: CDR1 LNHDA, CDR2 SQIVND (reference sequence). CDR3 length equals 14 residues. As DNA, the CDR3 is TGTGCCAGTAGTGCCGACAGGGAGTTCGATGAGCAGTTCTTC. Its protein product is CASSADREFDEQFF.

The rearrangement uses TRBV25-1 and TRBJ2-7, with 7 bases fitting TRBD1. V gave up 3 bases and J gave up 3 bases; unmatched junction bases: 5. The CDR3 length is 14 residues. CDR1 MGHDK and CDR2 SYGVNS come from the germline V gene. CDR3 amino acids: CASSDPGQIYEQYF. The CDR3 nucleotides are TGTGCCAGCAGTGACCCGGGACAGATCTACGAGCAGTACTTC.

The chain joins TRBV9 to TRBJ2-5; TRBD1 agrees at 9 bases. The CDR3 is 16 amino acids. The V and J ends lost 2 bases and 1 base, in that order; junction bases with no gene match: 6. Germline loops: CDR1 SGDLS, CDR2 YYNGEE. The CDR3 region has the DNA TGTGCCAGCAGCGTCCGACAGGACAGGGGCCAAGAGACCCAGTACTTC. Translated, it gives CASSVRQDRGQETQYF.

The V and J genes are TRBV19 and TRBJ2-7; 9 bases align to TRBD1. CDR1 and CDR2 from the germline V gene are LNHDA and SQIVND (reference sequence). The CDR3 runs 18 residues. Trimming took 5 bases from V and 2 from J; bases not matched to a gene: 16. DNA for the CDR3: TGTGCCAGTAGTCTCCTCTCCCCCGGGACAGGGACTACCTACGAGCAGTACTTC. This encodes CASSLLSPGTGTTYEQYF.

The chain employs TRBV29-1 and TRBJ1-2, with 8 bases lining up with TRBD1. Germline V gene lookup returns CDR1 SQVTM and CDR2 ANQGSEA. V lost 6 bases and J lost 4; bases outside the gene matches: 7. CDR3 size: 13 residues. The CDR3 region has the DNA TGCAGCGTAGGAACAGGGGGTACCTATGGCTACACCTTC. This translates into CSVGTGGTYGYTF.

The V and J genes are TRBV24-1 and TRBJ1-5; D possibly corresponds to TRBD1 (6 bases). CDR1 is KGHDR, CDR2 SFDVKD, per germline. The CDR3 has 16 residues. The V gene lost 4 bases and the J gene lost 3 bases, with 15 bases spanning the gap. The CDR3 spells CATSEGGQRNNQPQHF. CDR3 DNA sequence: TGTGCCACCAGTGAAGGAGGACAGCGCAACAATCAGCCCCAGCATTTT.

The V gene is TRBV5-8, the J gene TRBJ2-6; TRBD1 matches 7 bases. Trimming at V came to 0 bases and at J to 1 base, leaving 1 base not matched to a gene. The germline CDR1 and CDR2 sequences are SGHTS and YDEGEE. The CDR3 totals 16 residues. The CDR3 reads CASSLETGSGANVLTF. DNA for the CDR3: TGTGCCAGCAGCTTGGAGACAGGGTCTGGGGCCAACGTCCTGACTTTC.

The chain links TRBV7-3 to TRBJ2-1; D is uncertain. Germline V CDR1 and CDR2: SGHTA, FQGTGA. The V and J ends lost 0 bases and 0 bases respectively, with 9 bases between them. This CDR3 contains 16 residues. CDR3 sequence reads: CASSLTATPSYNEQFF. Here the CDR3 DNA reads TGTGCCAGCAGCTTAACGGCAACACCCTCCTACAATGAGCAGTTCTTC.

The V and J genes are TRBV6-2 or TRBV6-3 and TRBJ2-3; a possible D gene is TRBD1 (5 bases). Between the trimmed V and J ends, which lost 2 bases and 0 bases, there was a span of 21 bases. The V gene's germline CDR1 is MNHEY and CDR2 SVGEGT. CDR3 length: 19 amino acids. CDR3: CASSYGFNQGIPSTDTQYF. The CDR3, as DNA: TGTGCCAGCAGTTACGGATTCAATCAGGGAATTCCTAGCACAGATACGCAGTATTTT.

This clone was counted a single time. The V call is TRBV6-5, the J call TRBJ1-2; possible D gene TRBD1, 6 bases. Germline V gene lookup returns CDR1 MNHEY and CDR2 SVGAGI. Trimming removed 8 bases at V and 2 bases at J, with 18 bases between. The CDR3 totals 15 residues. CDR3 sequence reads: CASSQGGGFNYGYTF. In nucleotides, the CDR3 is TGTGCCAGCTCCCAGGGAGGGGGATTCAACTATGGCTACACCTTC.

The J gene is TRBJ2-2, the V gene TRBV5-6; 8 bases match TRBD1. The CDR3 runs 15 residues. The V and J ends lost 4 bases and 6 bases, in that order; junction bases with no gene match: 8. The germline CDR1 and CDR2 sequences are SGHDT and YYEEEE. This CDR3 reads CASSAQIQGAGELFF. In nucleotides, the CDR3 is TGTGCCAGCAGCGCTCAAATACAGGGGGCCGGGGAGCTGTTTTTT.

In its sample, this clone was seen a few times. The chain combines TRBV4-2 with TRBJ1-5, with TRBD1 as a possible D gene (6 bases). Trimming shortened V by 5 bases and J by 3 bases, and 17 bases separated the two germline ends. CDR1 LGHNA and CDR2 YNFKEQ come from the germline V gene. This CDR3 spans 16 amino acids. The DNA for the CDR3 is TGTGCCAGCAGCAGGGGGGAGGGACTACACAATCAGCCCCAGCATTTT. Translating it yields CASSRGEGLHNQPQHF.

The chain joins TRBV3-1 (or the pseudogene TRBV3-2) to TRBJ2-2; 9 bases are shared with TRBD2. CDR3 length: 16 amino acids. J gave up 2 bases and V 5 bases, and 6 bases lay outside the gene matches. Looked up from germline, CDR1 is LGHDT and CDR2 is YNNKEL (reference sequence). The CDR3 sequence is CASSLSGGYNTGELFF. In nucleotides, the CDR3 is TGTGCCAGCAGCTTGAGCGGGGGGTATAACACCGGGGAGCTGTTTTTT.